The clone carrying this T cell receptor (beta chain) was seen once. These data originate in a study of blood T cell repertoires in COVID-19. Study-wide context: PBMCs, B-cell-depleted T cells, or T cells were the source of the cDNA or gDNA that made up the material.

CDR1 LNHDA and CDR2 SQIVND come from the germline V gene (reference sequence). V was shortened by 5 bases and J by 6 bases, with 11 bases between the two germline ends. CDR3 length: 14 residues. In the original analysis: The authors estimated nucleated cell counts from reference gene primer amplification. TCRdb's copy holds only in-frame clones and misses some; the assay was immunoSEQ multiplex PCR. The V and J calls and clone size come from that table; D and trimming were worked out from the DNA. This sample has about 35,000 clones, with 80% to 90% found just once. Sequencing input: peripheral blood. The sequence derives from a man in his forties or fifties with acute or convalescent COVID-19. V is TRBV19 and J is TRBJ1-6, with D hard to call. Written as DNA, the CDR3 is TGTGCCAGTAGTTGGCGGCCGAGTAATTCACCCCTCCACTTT. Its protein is CASSWRPSNSPLHF.